These 20 T cell receptor beta chains came from one sample sequenced in a study of beta chain features in type 1 diabetes. Reverse transcription of all isolated RNA meant that expressed TCRB transcripts were sequenced. Only in-frame clones appear in the TCRdb table, and some are missing; sequencing was by immunoSEQ multiplex PCR. The sample consists of under 500,000 clones, 30% of them appearing once. Material: naive CD4+ T cells from blood. These receptors all stem from a man younger than 35 in good health.

Only a few counts were recorded for this clone. This chain links TRBV28 with TRBJ1-5; D unclear. In germline, CDR1 is MDHEN, CDR2 SYDVKM. Trimming stripped 5 bases from V and 3 bases from J, with 5 bases between. The CDR3 spans 12 residues. The CDR3 coding sequence is TGTGCCAGCAGTCCGCCCAATCAGCCCCAGCATTTT. Protein: CASSPPNQPQHF.

This clone was detected a few times. The rearrangement links TRBV7-6 to TRBJ1-3; the match to TRBD1 covers 8 bases. There are 14 residues in the CDR3. The trim removed 5 bases at V and 3 bases at J, leaving 3 bases unmatched. Germline V gene sequence: CDR1 SGHVS, CDR2 FNYEAQ. This CDR3 reads CASSQTGVGNTIYF. The DNA of the CDR3 is TGTGCCAGCAGCCAGACAGGGGTTGGAAACACCATATATTTT.

This clone was seen a few times. The V gene is TRBV4-3, the J gene TRBJ2-3; the match to TRBD2 covers 10 bases. This CDR3 is 15 amino acids long. The V gene's germline CDR1 is LGHNA and CDR2 YSLEER. V dropped 0 bases and J dropped 5; count of bases not matched to a gene: 2. The CDR3 sequence is CASSQELAGRDTQYF. The CDR3 nucleotides read TGCGCCAGCAGCCAAGAACTAGCGGGGAGAGATACGCAGTATTTT.

A few counts support this clone. The V gene is TRBV9, the J gene TRBJ2-3; 8 positions match TRBD2. With V trimmed by 2 bases and J by 2 bases, 4 bases remained unmatched. The CDR3 consists of 15 residues. The germline CDR1 and CDR2 sequences are SGDLS and YYNGEE. The CDR3 spells CASSVTSGYTDTQYF. The CDR3 coding sequence is TGTGCCAGCAGCGTCACTAGCGGATACACAGATACGCAGTATTTT.

V and J are TRBV7-2 and TRBJ1-3; TRBD1 matches 8 bases. This CDR3 is 15 amino acids long. The V gene's germline CDR1 is SGHTA and CDR2 FQGNSA. J lost 0 bases, V lost 4 bases, and 2 bases had no gene match. The CDR3 sequence: CASSWTGNSGNTIYF. In DNA, the CDR3 is TGTGCCAGCAGCTGGACAGGGAACTCTGGAAACACCATATATTTT.

The gene calls are TRBV6-4 and TRBJ2-1; TRBD2 matches 8 bases. CDR3 length: 15 residues. V dropped 7 bases and J dropped 0; count of bases not matched to a gene: 5. The V gene's germline CDR1 is MRHNA and CDR2 SNTAGT. The DNA of the CDR3 is TGTGCCAGCACGCGGGAGGCGGGCTCCTACAATGAGCAGTTCTTC. Amino acid sequence: CASTREAGSYNEQFF.

V usage is TRBV5-1 and J usage is TRBJ2-2; TRBD2 agrees at 12 bases. J gave up 7 bases and V 4 bases, and 11 bases lay outside the gene matches. The CDR3 runs 17 residues. CDR1 SGHRS and CDR2 YFSETQ come from the germline V gene. This chain's CDR3 is CASSPTTSGRSDGELFF. The DNA for the CDR3 is TGCGCCAGCAGCCCCACTACTAGCGGGAGGTCGGACGGGGAGCTGTTTTTT.

This chain connects TRBV9 to TRBJ2-1; D gene unclear. Trimming left V 0 bases short and J 2 bases short, with 6 bases between. This CDR3 region has 14 residues. CDR1 SGDLS and CDR2 YYNGEE come from the germline V gene. The CDR3 here is CASSVGDAYNEQFF. In DNA form, the CDR3 reads TGTGCCAGCAGCGTAGGTGACGCCTACAATGAGCAGTTCTTC.

The CDR3 sequence is CASSTGRNTEAFF. CDR3 sequence (DNA): TGTGCCAGCAGTACCGGGCGAAACACTGAAGCTTTCTTT. The rearrangement uses TRBV4-2 and TRBJ1-1; no firm D call. Germline V CDR1 and CDR2: LGHNA, YNFKEQ. Trimming took 6 bases from V and 2 from J, leaving 10 bases between them. The CDR3 consists of 13 residues.

The V call is TRBV18, the J call TRBJ1-5; 7 nucleotides align to TRBD1. J gave up 8 bases and V 5 bases, and 6 bases lay outside the gene matches. Germline CDR1 is KGHSH and CDR2 is LQKENI. The CDR3 totals 13 residues. In nucleotides, the CDR3 is TGTGCCAGCTCATCTGACAGGGTTGAGCCCCAGCATTTT. Its protein product is CASSSDRVEPQHF.

The genes are TRBV10-3 and TRBJ2-3; possible D gene TRBD2, 5 bases. The germline V gene encodes CDR1 ENHRY and CDR2 SYGVKD. The CDR3 spans 16 residues. Trimming removed 4 bases at V and 6 bases at J, with 20 bases between. The DNA of the CDR3 is TGTGCCATCAGTGCGCACCTCAGCTATTCGGGGGATACGCAGTATTTT. As protein: CAISAHLSYSGDTQYF.

There are a few counts of this clone. The genes are TRBV29-1 and TRBJ1-2, with a tentative D call TRBD1 (6 bases). This CDR3 contains 14 residues. V was pared by 3 bases and J by 2 bases, with 13 bases between. Germline V gives CDR1 SQVTM, CDR2 ANQGSEA. CDR3 amino acids: CSVDHREGNYGYTF. CDR3 nucleotide sequence: TGCAGCGTTGACCACAGGGAGGGGAACTATGGCTACACCTTC.

This clone has a handful of counts. Other DNA sequences from this sample encode an identical CDR3 as well. The chain recombines TRBV6-5 with TRBJ1-1; no clear D gene. V was shortened by 2 bases and J by 1 base, with 2 bases between the two germline ends. Germline V gene lookup returns CDR1 MNHEY and CDR2 SVGAGI. CDR3 length: 12 residues. This chain's CDR3 is CASSYRNTEAFF. The CDR3 DNA reads TGTGCCAGCAGTTACCGGAACACTGAAGCTTTCTTT.

The V and J genes are TRBV7-2 and TRBJ2-1; D possibly corresponds to TRBD2 (5 bases). Germline values: CDR1 SGHTA, CDR2 FQGNSA. Trimming removed 4 bases at V and 8 bases at J, with 21 bases between. The CDR3 totals 16 residues. For the CDR3, the DNA is TGTGCCAGCAGCTCCCAAGGCGAGCTAGCCCGCCATGAGCAGTTCTTC. Translation: CASSSQGELARHEQFF.

The V and J genes are TRBV27 and TRBJ1-1; 9 bases map to TRBD1. The germline gives CDR1 MNHEY, CDR2 SMNVEV (reference sequence). V lost 5 bases to trimming and J lost 9 bases; unmatched junction nucleotides: 4. This CDR3 contains 12 residues. The CDR3 protein is CASSENRGQAFF. The DNA for the CDR3 is TGTGCCAGCAGTGAAAACAGGGGGCAAGCTTTCTTT.

This clone was counted only a few times. V is TRBV7-9 and J is TRBJ2-5; D not resolved. There are 10 residues in the CDR3. Germline CDR1 is SEHNR and CDR2 is FQNEAQ (reference sequence). The V end was cut by 6 bases, the J end by 5 bases, with 4 bases between. CDR3 coding DNA: TGTGCCAGCAGGCACGAGACCCAGTACTTC. Translation: CASRHETQYF.

This chain uses TRBV6-5 with TRBJ2-1, with 9 bases aligning to TRBD2. Germline V gene lookup returns CDR1 MNHEY and CDR2 SVGAGI. The V gene end was trimmed by 7 bases and the J gene end by 4 bases; junction bases not matched to a gene: 8. CDR3 length: 15 amino acids. The DNA for the CDR3 is TGTGCCAGCACCCAGTGGGCGGGAGGGTACAATGAGCAGTTCTTC. Protein: CASTQWAGGYNEQFF.

This clone was detected a few times. J is TRBJ2-3 and V is TRBV23-1; either TRBD1 or TRBD2 may fit D (6 bases each). TRBV23-1 falls under the ORF class, with uncertain function. The CDR3 is made up of 15 amino acids. V lost 2 bases, J lost 3 bases, and 12 bases lay in between. CDR3 sequence reads: CASSQGQGRTDTQYF. CDR3 nucleotide sequence: TGCGCCAGCAGTCAAGGCCAGGGGAGGACAGATACGCAGTATTTT.

This clone was detected a few times. The chain couples TRBV20-1 to TRBJ2-7; weak D call: TRBD1 (5 bases). Germline lookup yields CDR1 DFQATT and CDR2 SNEGSKA (reference sequence). V was cut by 5 bases and J by 4 bases, with 9 bases left in between. The CDR3 sequence is 11 residues long. This CDR3 reads CSARTPYEQYF. The CDR3 DNA sequence: TGCAGTGCTCGGACACCATACGAGCAGTACTTC.

The chain links TRBV29-1 to TRBJ2-7, with 11 bases identical to TRBD1. Germline V gives CDR1 SQVTM, CDR2 ANQGSEA. The V and J ends lost 1 base and 2 bases, in that order; junction bases with no gene match: 7. This CDR3 comprises 16 residues. The CDR3 protein is CSVEGPGQGVAYEQYF. The DNA of the CDR3 is TGCAGCGTTGAAGGTCCGGGACAGGGGGTGGCCTACGAGCAGTACTTC.